This T cell receptor (beta chain) was sequenced for a study of T cell changes during pregnancy in multiple sclerosis. This clone was counted a single time. Produced via immunoSEQ multiplex PCR; TCRdb's table is partial and in-frame only. The table has about 40,000 clones, roughly nine tenths seen once; the top ten hold roughly 13%. Sequencing used CD8+ T cells from peripheral blood mononuclear cells, obtained in the first trimester of pregnancy. The clonotype was recovered from a female donor with multiple sclerosis, enrolled in a pregnancy study.

The CDR3: CSVEDREGTYEQYF. As DNA, the CDR3 is TGCAGCGTTGAAGACAGGGAGGGGACCTACGAGCAGTACTTC. The chain uses TRBV29-1 and TRBJ2-7; 7 bases agree with TRBD2. Losses at the gene ends were 0 bases for V and 2 bases for J; bases not matched to a gene: 4. The CDR3 totals 14 residues. The V gene's germline CDR1 is SQVTM and CDR2 ANQGSEA.